A selection of T cell receptor beta chains follows, all from one sample in a study of blood T cell repertoires in COVID-19. Profiled with immunoSEQ multiplex PCR; TCRdb holds only in-frame clones, not every one. The profile shows 130,000 to 150,000 clones, under 90% of them singletons. The specimen sequenced was peripheral blood. Every receptor here comes from a human donor in a cohort sampled during active COVID-19. CDR3s include the opening cysteine and the closing phenylalanine or tryptophan. A D gene is named only where the DNA matches it firmly. For some rows the clone size is stated as once, few or many, or as a class when expanded; others skip it.

size	V	D	J	CDR3	DNA
.	TRBV24-1	TRBD1	TRBJ2-5	CATSAPGGQETQYF	TGTGCCACCAGTGCCCCAGGGGGCCAAGAGACCCAGTACTTC
.	TRBV7-2	.	TRBJ1-1	CASSLPQMNTEAFF	TGTGCCAGCAGCTTACCACAGATGAACACTGAAGCTTTCTTT
.	TRBV7-8	.	TRBJ2-2	CASSLGGGDTGELFF	TGTGCCAGCAGCTTAGGGGGCGGCGACACCGGGGAGCTGTTTTTT
.	TRBV7-2	TRBD2	TRBJ2-3	CASSAPLAGGPRTQYF	TGTGCCAGCAGCGCCCCACTAGCGGGGGGGCCCCGTACGCAGTATTTT
.	TRBV7-2	TRBD1	TRBJ1-1	CASSNRGQNEAFF	TGTGCCAGCAGCAACAGGGGGCAGAATGAAGCTTTCTTT
.	TRBV15	TRBD1	TRBJ1-5	CATSRDLQGAQPQHF	TGTGCCACCAGCAGAGATTTACAGGGGGCTCAGCCCCAGCATTTT
.	TRBV4-2	.	TRBJ2-3	CASSQDFRGTDTQYF	TGTGCCAGCAGCCAAGACTTCAGGGGCACAGATACGCAGTATTTT
once	TRBV5-1	TRBD1	TRBJ2-2	CASSWAPGQGTGELFF	TGCGCCAGCAGCTGGGCGCCGGGACAGGGGACCGGGGAGCTGTTTTTT
.	TRBV9	TRBD1	TRBJ2-1	CASSVAGTADYNEQFF	TGTGCCAGCAGCGTAGCTGGGACAGCAGACTACAATGAGCAGTTCTTC
.	TRBV25-1	.	TRBJ1-1	CASSARGALNTEAFF	TGTGCCAGCAGTGCACGGGGGGCCCTGAACACTGAAGCTTTCTTT
.	TRBV28	.	TRBJ1-5	CASIRGQRGNQPQHF	TGTGCCAGCATTCGTGGCCAGAGGGGCAATCAGCCCCAGCATTTT
.	TRBV28	.	TRBJ1-5	CASSPGGSNQPQHF	TGTGCCAGCAGTCCGGGTGGCAGCAATCAGCCCCAGCATTTT
.	TRBV7-9	.	TRBJ1-2	CASSLGQGFGYTF	TGTGCCAGCAGCTTAGGGCAGGGGTTTGGCTACACCTTC
.	TRBV13	TRBD2	TRBJ2-3	CASSSGSGTSVGDTQYF	TGTGCCAGCAGCTCTGGGTCCGGGACTAGCGTGGGGGATACGCAGTATTTT
few	TRBV5-4	TRBD1	TRBJ2-7	CASSLGGTASFEQYF	TGTGCCAGCAGCTTGGGAGGGACAGCGTCTTTTGAGCAGTACTTC
.	TRBV7-9	.	TRBJ1-1	CASSAGHRENTEAFF	TGTGCCAGCAGCGCGGGGCACCGTGAGAACACTGAAGCTTTCTTT
.	TRBV19	TRBD2	TRBJ2-5	CASSMPGGGANQETQYF	TGTGCCAGTAGTATGCCGGGCGGGGGGGCCAATCAAGAGACCCAGTACTTC
.	TRBV13	.	TRBJ1-5	CASSPGTNMPQHF	TGTGCCAGCAGCCCGGGGACAAATATGCCCCAGCATTTT
.	TRBV3-1/TRBV3-2	.	TRBJ1-1	CASSQEGSSGGLEAFF	TGTGCCAGCAGCCAAGAAGGTTCGTCCGGGGGTCTTGAAGCTTTCTTT
.	TRBV28	.	TRBJ1-3	CASSLSPGVGGNTIYF	TGTGCCAGCAGTTTATCTCCAGGGGTGGGCGGAAACACCATATATTTT
.	TRBV9	.	TRBJ1-3	CASSVEMGLNSGNTIYF	TGTGCCAGCAGCGTAGAGATGGGACTGAACTCTGGAAACACCATATATTTT
.	TRBV6-2/TRBV6-3	.	TRBJ1-1	CASSYADTEAFF	TGTGCCAGCAGTTACGCGGACACTGAAGCTTTCTTT
few	TRBV6-5	TRBD2	TRBJ2-7	CASSYSSSGYHEQYF	TGTGCCAGCAGTTACAGTTCTAGCGGGTACCACGAGCAGTACTTC
few	TRBV5-5	TRBD1	TRBJ2-7	CASSADRGGYEQYF	TGTGCCAGCAGCGCGGACAGGGGAGGCTACGAGCAGTACTTC
.	TRBV7-3	.	TRBJ1-2	CASSLNRRGDGYTF	TGTGCCAGCAGCTTAAACAGGAGGGGAGACGGCTACACCTTC